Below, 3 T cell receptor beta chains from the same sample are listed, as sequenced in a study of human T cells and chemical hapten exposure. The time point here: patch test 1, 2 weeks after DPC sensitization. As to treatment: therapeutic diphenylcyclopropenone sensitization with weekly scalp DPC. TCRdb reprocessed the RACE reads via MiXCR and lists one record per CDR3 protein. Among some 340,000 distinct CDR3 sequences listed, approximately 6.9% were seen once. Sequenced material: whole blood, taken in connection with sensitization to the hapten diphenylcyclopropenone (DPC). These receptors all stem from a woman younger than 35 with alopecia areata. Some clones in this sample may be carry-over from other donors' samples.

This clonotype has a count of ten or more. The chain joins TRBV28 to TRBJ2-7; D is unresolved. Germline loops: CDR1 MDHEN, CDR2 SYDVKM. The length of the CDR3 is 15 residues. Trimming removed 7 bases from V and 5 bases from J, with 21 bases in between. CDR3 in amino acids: CASIALGISADEQYF. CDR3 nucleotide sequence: TGTGCCAGCATCGCTTTGGGGATATCGGCCGACGAGCAGTACTTC.

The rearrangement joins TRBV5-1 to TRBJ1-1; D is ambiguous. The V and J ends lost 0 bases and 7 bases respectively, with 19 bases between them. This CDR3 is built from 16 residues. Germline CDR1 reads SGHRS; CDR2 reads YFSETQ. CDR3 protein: CASSLDRGPLIGEAFF. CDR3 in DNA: TGCGCCAGCAGCTTGGACAGAGGGCCCTTAATTGGTGAAGCTTTCTTT.

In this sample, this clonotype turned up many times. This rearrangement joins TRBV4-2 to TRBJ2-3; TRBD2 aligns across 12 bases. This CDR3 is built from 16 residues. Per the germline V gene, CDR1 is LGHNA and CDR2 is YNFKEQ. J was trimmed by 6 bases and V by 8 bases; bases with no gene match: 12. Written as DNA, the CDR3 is TGTGCCAGCCGCTCCGGGACTAGCGGGTCCTGGGATACGCAGTATTTT. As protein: CASRSGTSGSWDTQYF.